These 10 T cell receptor beta chains share one sample of origin, sequenced in a study of tumor-infiltrating lymphocytes in localized non-small cell lung cancer. Repertoires were generated with immunoSEQ multiplex PCR, while TCRdb's copy carries only in-frame clones and drops some. The sample includes tens of thousands of clones, approximately 73% of them seen just once. Sequencing used lung tumor tissue. These receptors came from a human donor with non-small cell lung cancer.

This clone was seen only once. The J gene is TRBJ2-3, the V gene TRBV15, with 11 bases identical to TRBD2. Per the germline V gene, CDR1 is LNHNV and CDR2 is YYDKDF (reference sequence). This CDR3 comprises 15 residues. The ends lost 1 base at V and 5 bases at J; junction bases unmatched: 2. The CDR3 nucleotides are TGTGCCACCAGCAGAGTTCTAGCGGGGGGAGATACGCAGTATTTT. This sequence encodes CATSRVLAGGDTQYF.

The chain links TRBV5-5 to TRBJ1-3; the match to TRBD1 covers 7 bases. J gave up 2 bases and V 4 bases, and 3 bases lay outside the gene matches. CDR1 is SGHKS and CDR2 is YYEKEE in the germline V gene (reference sequence). The CDR3 is 14 amino acids. The CDR3 region is CASSPDRAGNTIYF. The CDR3 DNA follows: TGTGCCAGCAGCCCAGACAGGGCTGGAAACACCATATATTTT.

The chain combines TRBV7-6 with TRBJ1-1; 8 bases line up with TRBD1. After removal of 2 bases from V and 5 bases from J, the junction contained 4 bases not matched to a gene. CDR3 length equals 14 residues. Germline loops: CDR1 SGHVS, CDR2 FNYEAQ. CDR3 nucleotide sequence: TGTGCCAGCAGCTTAACAGGGGGTACGACTGAAGCTTTCTTT. Protein product: CASSLTGGTTEAFF.

CDR3 nucleotide sequence: TGTGCCAGCAGCTTGACCCAACAGGGATGGCATGAAAAACTGTTTTTT. This gives the protein CASSLTQQGWHEKLFF. The rearrangement uses TRBV4-2 and TRBJ1-4, with D perhaps matching TRBD1 (6 bases). CDR1 and CDR2 (germline): LGHNA, YNFKEQ. Trimming cost V 5 bases and J 6 bases, with 19 bases left between them. The CDR3 is made up of 16 amino acids.

This chain joins TRBV25-1 and TRBJ2-1; D could derive from TRBD1 or TRBD2 (6 bases each). This CDR3 region has 15 residues. V lost 3 bases and J 5 bases, leaving 14 bases between the germline ends. Germline CDR1 is MGHDK and CDR2 is SYGVNS. CDR3 nucleotides: TGTGCCAGCAGTGATACAACGGGGGCCCACAATGAGCAGTTCTTC. Its translation is CASSDTTGAHNEQFF.

The genes are TRBV5-1 and TRBJ2-7; TRBD1 agrees at 7 bases. This CDR3 region has 13 residues. CDR1 SGHRS and CDR2 YFSETQ come from the germline V gene. Trimming took 2 bases from V and 3 from J; bases not matched to a gene: 2. The CDR3 sequence: CASSLRQGYEQYF. CDR3 coding DNA: TGCGCCAGCAGCTTAAGACAGGGCTACGAGCAGTACTTC.

This chain links TRBV6-1 with TRBJ2-7; possibly TRBD2 for D (7 bases). Trimming took off 4 bases at V and 0 bases at J, with 10 bases between the two ends. This CDR3 is 14 amino acids long. CDR1 is MNHNS, CDR2 SASEGT, per germline. The CDR3 DNA follows: TGTGCCAGCAGTGTGGGGGGGCCCTCCTACGAGCAGTACTTC. Amino acids: CASSVGGPSYEQYF.

The V gene is TRBV7-7, the J gene TRBJ2-5, with TRBD2 matching 8 bases. This CDR3 spans 15 amino acids. Germline V gene lookup returns CDR1 SSHAT and CDR2 FNYEAQ (reference sequence). J gave up 3 bases and V 5 bases, and 8 bases lay outside the gene matches. The CDR3 DNA sequence: TGTGCCAGCAGCCCCAGCGGGGGTTTAAAAGAGACCCAGTACTTC. This translates into CASSPSGGLKETQYF.

J is TRBJ2-7 and V is TRBV6-5; D possibly corresponds to TRBD2 (5 bases). Germline V gives CDR1 MNHEY, CDR2 SVGAGI. Trimming removed 0 bases at V and 6 bases at J, with 18 bases between. This CDR3 region has 16 residues. The CDR3 loop reads CASSYSNPYGGREQYF. Here the CDR3 DNA reads TGTGCCAGCAGTTACTCCAACCCGTACGGCGGGCGCGAGCAGTACTTC.

The V call is TRBV7-2, the J call TRBJ1-2; maybe TRBD1 (6 bases). Trimming took off 10 bases at V and 3 bases at J, with 12 bases between the two ends. This CDR3 comprises 12 residues. The germline V gene has CDR1 SGHTA and CDR2 FQGNSA. Here the CDR3 reads CATGGQYYGYTF. CDR3 nucleotides: TGTGCCACCGGAGGACAGTACTATGGCTACACCTTC. Drawing the rest from reference TRBV7-2 and TRBJ1-2, the complete variable domain is GAGVSQSPSNKVTEKGKDVELRCDPISGHTALYWYRQSLGQGLEFLIYFQGNSAPDKSGLPSDRFSAERTGGSVSTLTIQRTQQEDSAVYLCATGGQYYGYTFGSGTRLTVV.